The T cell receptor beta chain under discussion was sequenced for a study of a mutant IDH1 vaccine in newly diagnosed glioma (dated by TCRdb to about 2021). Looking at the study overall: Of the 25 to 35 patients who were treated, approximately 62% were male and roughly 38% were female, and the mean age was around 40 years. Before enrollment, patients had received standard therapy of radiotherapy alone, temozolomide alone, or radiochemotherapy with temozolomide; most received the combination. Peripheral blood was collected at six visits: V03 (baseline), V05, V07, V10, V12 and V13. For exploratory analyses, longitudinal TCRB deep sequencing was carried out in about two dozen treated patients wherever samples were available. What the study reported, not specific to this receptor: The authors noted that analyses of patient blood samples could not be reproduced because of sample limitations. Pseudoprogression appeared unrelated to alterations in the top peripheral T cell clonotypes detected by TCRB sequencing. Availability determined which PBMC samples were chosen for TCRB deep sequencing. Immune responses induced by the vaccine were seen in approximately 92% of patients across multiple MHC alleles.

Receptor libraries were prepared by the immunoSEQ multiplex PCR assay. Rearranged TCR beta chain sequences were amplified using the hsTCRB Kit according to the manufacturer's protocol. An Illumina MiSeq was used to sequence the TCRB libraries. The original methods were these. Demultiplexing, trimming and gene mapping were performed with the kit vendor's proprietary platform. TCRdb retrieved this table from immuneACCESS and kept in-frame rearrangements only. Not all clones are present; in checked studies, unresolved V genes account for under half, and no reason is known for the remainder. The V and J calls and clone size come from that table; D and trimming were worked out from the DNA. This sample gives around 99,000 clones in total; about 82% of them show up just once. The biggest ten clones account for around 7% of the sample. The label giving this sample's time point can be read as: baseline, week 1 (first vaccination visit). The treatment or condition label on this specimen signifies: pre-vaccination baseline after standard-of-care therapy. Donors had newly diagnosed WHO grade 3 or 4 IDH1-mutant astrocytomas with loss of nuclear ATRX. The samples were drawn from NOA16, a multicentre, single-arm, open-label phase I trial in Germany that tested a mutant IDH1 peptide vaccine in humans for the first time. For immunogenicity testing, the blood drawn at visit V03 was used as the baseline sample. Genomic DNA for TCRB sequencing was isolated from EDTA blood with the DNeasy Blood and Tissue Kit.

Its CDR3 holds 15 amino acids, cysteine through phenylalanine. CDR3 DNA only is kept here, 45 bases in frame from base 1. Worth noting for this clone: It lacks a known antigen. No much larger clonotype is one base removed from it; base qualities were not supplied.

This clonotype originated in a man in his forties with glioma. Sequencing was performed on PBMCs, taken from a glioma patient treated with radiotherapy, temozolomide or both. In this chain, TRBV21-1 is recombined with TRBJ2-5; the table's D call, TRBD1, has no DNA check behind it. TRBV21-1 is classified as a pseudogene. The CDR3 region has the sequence CASSKPGQVLWEQYF. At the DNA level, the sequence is TGTGCCAGCAGCAAACCGGGACAGGTCCTTTGGGAGCAGTACTTC.